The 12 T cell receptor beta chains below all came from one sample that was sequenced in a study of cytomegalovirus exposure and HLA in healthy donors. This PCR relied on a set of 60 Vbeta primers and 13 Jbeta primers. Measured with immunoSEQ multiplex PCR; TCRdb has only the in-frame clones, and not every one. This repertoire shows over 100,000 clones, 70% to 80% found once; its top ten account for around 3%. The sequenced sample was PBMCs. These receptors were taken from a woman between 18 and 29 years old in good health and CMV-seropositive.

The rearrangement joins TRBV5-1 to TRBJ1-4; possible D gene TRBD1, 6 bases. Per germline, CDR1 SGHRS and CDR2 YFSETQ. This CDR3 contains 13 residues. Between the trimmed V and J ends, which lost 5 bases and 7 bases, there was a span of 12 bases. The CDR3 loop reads CASRRGSGEKLFF. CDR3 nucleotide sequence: TGCGCCAGCAGGAGGGGGAGCGGTGAAAAACTGTTTTTT.

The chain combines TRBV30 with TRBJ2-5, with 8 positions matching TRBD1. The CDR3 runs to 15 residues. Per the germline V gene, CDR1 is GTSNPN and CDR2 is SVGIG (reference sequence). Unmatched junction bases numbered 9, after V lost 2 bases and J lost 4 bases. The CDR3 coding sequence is TGTGCCTGGAGTAGGTTTCAGGGGGCGGGAGAGACCCAGTACTTC. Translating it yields CAWSRFQGAGETQYF.

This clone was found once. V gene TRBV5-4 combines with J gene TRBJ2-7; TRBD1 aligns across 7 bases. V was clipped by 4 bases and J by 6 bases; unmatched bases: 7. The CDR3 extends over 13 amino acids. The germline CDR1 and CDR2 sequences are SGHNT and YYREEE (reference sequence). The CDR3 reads CASSPPAGGEQYF. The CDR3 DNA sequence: TGTGCCAGCAGCCCCCCGGCAGGGGGCGAGCAGTACTTC.

CDR3 sequence: CASSERGIGATNEKLFF. The CDR3 DNA is TGTGCCAGCAGTGAAAGGGGGATCGGGGCAACTAATGAAAAACTGTTTTTT. The J gene is TRBJ1-4, the V gene TRBV6-1, with TRBD1 as a possible D gene (6 bases). The CDR3 extends over 17 amino acids. The V and J ends lost 2 bases and 0 bases respectively, with 13 bases between them. Germline-derived CDR1 and CDR2 are MNHNS and SASEGT.

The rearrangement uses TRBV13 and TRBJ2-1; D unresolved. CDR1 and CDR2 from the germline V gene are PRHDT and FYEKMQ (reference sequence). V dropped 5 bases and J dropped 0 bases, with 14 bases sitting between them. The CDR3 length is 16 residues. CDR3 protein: CASSPHIYSSYNEQFF. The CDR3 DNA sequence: TGTGCCAGCAGCCCTCATATCTACAGCTCCTACAATGAGCAGTTCTTC.

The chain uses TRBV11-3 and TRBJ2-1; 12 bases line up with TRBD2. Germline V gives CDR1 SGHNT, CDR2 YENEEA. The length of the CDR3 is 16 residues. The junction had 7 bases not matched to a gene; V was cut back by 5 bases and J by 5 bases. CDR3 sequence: CASSRQGLAGNNEQFF. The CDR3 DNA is TGTGCCAGCAGCCGACAGGGACTAGCGGGCAACAATGAGCAGTTCTTC. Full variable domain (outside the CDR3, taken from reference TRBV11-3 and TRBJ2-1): EAGVVQSPRYKIIEKKQPVAFWCNPISGHNTLYWYLQNLGQGPELLIRYENEEAVDDSQLPKDRFSAERLKGVDSTLKIQPAELGDSAVYLCASSRQGLAGNNEQFFGPGTRLTVL.

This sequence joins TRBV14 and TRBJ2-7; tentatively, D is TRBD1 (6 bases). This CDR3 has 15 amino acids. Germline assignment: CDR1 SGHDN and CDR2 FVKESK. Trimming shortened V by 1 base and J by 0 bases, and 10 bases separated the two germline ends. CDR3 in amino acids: CASSQVTGFSYEQYF. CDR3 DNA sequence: TGTGCCAGCAGCCAAGTGACAGGCTTCTCCTACGAGCAGTACTTC.

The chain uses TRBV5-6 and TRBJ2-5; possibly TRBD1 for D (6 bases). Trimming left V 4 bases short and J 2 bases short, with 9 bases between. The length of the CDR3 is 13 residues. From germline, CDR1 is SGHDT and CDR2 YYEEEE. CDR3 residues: CASSRDIQETQYF. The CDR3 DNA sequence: TGTGCCAGCAGCCGGGACATACAAGAGACCCAGTACTTC.

CDR3 nucleotide sequence: TGTGCCTGGACGACAGGGGGTCTTAGGAATGAGCAGTTCTTC. Its protein is CAWTTGGLRNEQFF. This chain joins TRBV30 and TRBJ2-1; TRBD1 matches 9 bases. The germline gives CDR1 GTSNPN, CDR2 SVGIG (reference sequence). The CDR3 extends over 14 amino acids. V was clipped by 4 bases and J by 7 bases; unmatched bases: 8.

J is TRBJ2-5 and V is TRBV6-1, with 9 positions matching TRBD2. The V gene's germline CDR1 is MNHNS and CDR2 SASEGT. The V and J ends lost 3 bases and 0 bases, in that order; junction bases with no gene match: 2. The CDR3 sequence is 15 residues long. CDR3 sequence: CASSEIAGDQETQYF. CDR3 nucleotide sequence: TGTGCCAGCAGTGAGATAGCGGGAGACCAAGAGACCCAGTACTTC.

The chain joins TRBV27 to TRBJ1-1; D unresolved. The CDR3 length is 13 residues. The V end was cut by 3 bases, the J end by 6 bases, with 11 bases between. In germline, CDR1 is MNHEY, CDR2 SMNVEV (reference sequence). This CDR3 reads CASSFSAAPEAFF. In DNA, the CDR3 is TGTGCCAGCAGTTTTTCAGCGGCCCCTGAAGCTTTCTTT.

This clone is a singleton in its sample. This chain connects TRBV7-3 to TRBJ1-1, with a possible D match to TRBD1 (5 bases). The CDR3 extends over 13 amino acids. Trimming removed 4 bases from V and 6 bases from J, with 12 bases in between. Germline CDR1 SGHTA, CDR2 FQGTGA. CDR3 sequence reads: CASSSSRGSEAFF. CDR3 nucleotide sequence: TGTGCCAGCAGCTCCTCAAGGGGTTCTGAAGCTTTCTTT.